This TCR beta chain was documented in a study of T cells in women clearing cervical HPV infection. Overall study: Cases: HPV16-related CIN3 or worse on histology, a couple of invasive cancers. Broader study findings: Controls had more TRBV6-7 (about 0.16%) than cases (approximately 0.11%).

With 1 base clipped from V and 4 bases from J, the junction kept 7 bases outside the gene matches. This CDR3 region has 15 residues. Germline CDR1 SQVTM, CDR2 ANQGSEA. Clones were sequenced by immunoSEQ multiplex PCR, and TCRdb holds only the in-frame ones, with some missing. The repertoire shows 45,000 to 50,000 clones; the top ten hold under 40%. To note about this clone: What it binds is not known. The read stops 3 residues short of the end of the CDR3; the missing end is completed from the germline J gene.

This clonotype originated in a woman aged 18 to 75 with a cervical HPV16 infection that either progressed to CIN3+ or cleared (not recorded which). J is TRBJ2-3 and V is TRBV29-1, with TRBD2 matching over 8 bases. The source material was blood buffy coat. The CDR3 bases that were read are TGCAGCGTTGAAGTGAGACAGCGGGGGTCAGATACG. Protein: CSVEVRQRGSDT. The CDR3 in full is CSVEVRQRGSDTQYF.